The 20 T cell receptor beta chains presented below share a single source sample, sequenced in a study of vaccination and CD4 T cells after COVID-19. As for treatment: roughly 11-day PBMC culture with coronavirus spike peptide pools or control peptides (ViraFEST assay). Cultured CD4+ T-cell DNA underwent Oncomine TCR Beta short-read sequencing. TCRdb re-analysed the PCR reads in MiXCR, keeping a single row per CDR3 protein. This sample has some 18,000 distinct CDR3 sequences, with 51% found just once. Their antigens are not known. The sample consisted of CD4+ T cells from blood, cultured in vitro, taken before SARS-CoV-2 vaccination. The receptors shown here come from a human donor who had recovered from COVID-19.

Only a few counts were recorded for this clonotype. The chain is built from TRBV7-3 and TRBJ2-2; 7 bases line up with TRBD1. This CDR3 is built from 13 residues. Germline assignment: CDR1 SGHTA and CDR2 FQGTGA. J gave up 5 bases and V 5 bases, and 2 bases lay outside the gene matches. CDR3 nucleotides: TGTGCCAGCAGCACGACAGGGACCGGGGAGCTGTTTTTT. This gives the protein CASSTTGTGELFF.

This clonotype was picked up a small number of times. This sequence joins TRBV6-1 and TRBJ2-3, with 7 bases aligning to TRBD2. The CDR3 has 14 residues. Germline assignment: CDR1 MNHNS and CDR2 SASEGT. J lost 1 base, V lost 2 bases, and 0 bases had no gene match. CDR3 nucleotide sequence: TGTGCCAGCAGTGAACTAGCGGGCACAGATACGCAGTATTTT. Amino acid sequence: CASSELAGTDTQYF.

This clonotype was seen just once. The J gene is TRBJ2-1, the V gene TRBV24-1, with 12 bases matching TRBD1. The CDR3 has 16 amino acids. The germline CDR1 and CDR2 sequences are KGHDR and SFDVKD. V shed 4 bases and J 9 bases; nucleotides not matched to a gene: 9. CDR3 DNA: TGTGCCACCAGTGACCCCGGGACAGGGGGCTGGAGTGAGCAGTTCTTC. Encoded protein: CATSDPGTGGWSEQFF.

This clonotype showed up just once. The rearrangement links TRBV5-1 to TRBJ2-3; no reliable D call. Trimming stripped 3 bases from V and 5 bases from J, with 13 bases between. The CDR3 has 14 residues. Germline V gene lookup returns CDR1 SGHRS and CDR2 YFSETQ. The CDR3 is CASSSDGSEDTQYF. The CDR3 nucleotides are TGCGCCAGCAGCTCCGACGGCTCGGAAGATACGCAGTATTTT.

This rearrangement joins TRBV11-2 to TRBJ1-2, with D maybe TRBD1 (5 bases). This CDR3 region has 16 residues. The germline V gene encodes CDR1 SGHAT and CDR2 FQNNGV. Trimming pared 5 bases from V and 8 bases from J, leaving 24 bases between. The CDR3 region has the DNA TGTGCCAGCAGCCCGTTCTCCCGGGTCTCGGCAGGGGGCTACACCTTC. Its translation is CASSPFSRVSAGGYTF.

V is TRBV9 and J is TRBJ1-2; weak D call: TRBD1 (6 bases). V lost 4 bases, J lost 3 bases, and 25 bases lay in between. Per the germline V gene, CDR1 is SGDLS and CDR2 is YYNGEE. The CDR3 spans 18 residues. The DNA for the CDR3 is TGTGCCAGCAGCCTTGGGGGGCGATCAGGGCAGAGCGACTATGGCTACACCTTC. This sequence encodes CASSLGGRSGQSDYGYTF.

This clonotype was counted between two and nine times. The chain combines TRBV2 with TRBJ2-3; D might be TRBD1 (6 bases). CDR1 is SNHLY, CDR2 FYNNEI, per germline. The CDR3 totals 15 residues. Trimming took 7 bases from V and 5 from J, leaving 19 bases between them. The CDR3 loop reads CASIFSRGGGDTQYF. The CDR3, as DNA: TGTGCCAGCATATTCAGTAGAGGGGGTGGAGATACGCAGTATTTT.

This clonotype was seen a handful of times. The CDR3 here is CASSLALGRETQYF. The CDR3 nucleotides read TGTGCCAGCAGTTTAGCGCTCGGGAGGGAGACCCAGTACTTC. The chain recombines TRBV12-3 or TRBV12-4 with TRBJ2-5; 7 bases align to TRBD2. The CDR3 contains 14 residues. Trimming cost V 0 bases and J 5 bases; bases outside gene matches: 3.

This clonotype came up once. The chain combines TRBV28 with TRBJ2-7; D assignment may be TRBD1 or TRBD2 (6 bases each). In germline, CDR1 is MDHEN, CDR2 SYDVKM. The CDR3 runs to 17 residues. V lost 5 bases and J 2 bases, leaving 22 bases between the germline ends. CDR3 in DNA: TGTGCCAGCAGTGCGGGACACCGGACCACTGGCACCTACGAGCAGTACTTC. Translation gives CASSAGHRTTGTYEQYF.

This chain links TRBV2 with TRBJ2-7; perhaps TRBD1 as D (7 bases). Trimming left V 7 bases short and J 2 bases short, with 15 bases between. Germline-derived CDR1 and CDR2 are SNHLY and FYNNEI. The CDR3 sequence is 14 residues long. The DNA of the CDR3 is TGTGCCAGCATGATTATCAGGGGGGCCTACGAGCAGTACTTC. It specifies CASMIIRGAYEQYF.

Relative to its sample, this clonotype is medium-sized (0.01 to 0.1%). This chain links TRBV15 with TRBJ1-5, with unresolved D. The germline V gene has CDR1 LNHNV and CDR2 YYDKDF (reference sequence). This CDR3 is built from 19 residues. Trimming stripped 0 bases from V and 0 bases from J, with 18 bases between. The DNA for the CDR3 is TGTGCCACCAGCAGAGATGGTAAGACCGGACCTTATAGCAATCAGCCCCAGCATTTT. It encodes CATSRDGKTGPYSNQPQHF.

The chain is built from TRBV27 and TRBJ2-3; the D call may be TRBD1 or TRBD2 (5 bases each). This CDR3 contains 15 residues. Germline V gene lookup returns CDR1 MNHEY and CDR2 SMNVEV (reference sequence). V gave up 1 base and J gave up 3 bases, with 11 bases separating them. CDR3 sequence: CASSLWGSWTDTQYF. The CDR3 region has the DNA TGTGCCAGCAGTTTATGGGGGAGCTGGACAGATACGCAGTATTTT.

This clonotype was observed a handful of times. V is TRBV10-3 and J is TRBJ2-1; tentative D call: TRBD1 (5 bases). Germline assignment: CDR1 ENHRY and CDR2 SYGVKD. Trimming left V 8 bases short and J 7 bases short, with 12 bases between. The CDR3 extends over 12 amino acids. In nucleotides, the CDR3 is TGTGCCATCGGGGCTTCGGGTAATGAGCAGTTCTTC. Translation: CAIGASGNEQFF.

The rearrangement joins TRBV2 to TRBJ1-5; the match to TRBD1 covers 8 bases. Germline V gene sequence: CDR1 SNHLY, CDR2 FYNNEI. The CDR3 contains 14 residues. V dropped 4 bases and J dropped 10; count of bases not matched to a gene: 9. CDR3 DNA: TGTGCCAGCAGTGGCGGACAGGGCCTTCGTCCCCAGCATTTT. This translates into CASSGGQGLRPQHF. The complete variable domain, with remaining parts taken from reference TRBV2 and TRBJ1-5, reads EPEVTQTPSHQVTQMGQEVILRCVPISNHLYFYWYRQILGQKVEFLVSFYNNEISEKSEIFDDQFSVERPDGSNFTLKIRSTKLEDSAMYFCASSGGQGLRPQHFGDGTRLSIL.

The V call is TRBV6-5, the J call TRBJ2-7; the D gene is possibly TRBD2 (6 bases). V lost 0 bases and J lost 2, with 8 bases in between. CDR3 length equals 14 residues. CDR1 and CDR2 from the germline V gene are MNHEY and SVGAGI. CDR3 in DNA: TGTGCCAGCAGTTACTCGCGGGGAGCCTACGAGCAGTACTTC. Translation gives CASSYSRGAYEQYF.

The gene calls are TRBV30 and TRBJ2-3; D is uncertain. Germline V gene data show CDR1 as GTSNPN and CDR2 as SVGIG (reference sequence). V lost 7 bases to trimming and J lost 0 bases, with 8 bases between them. This CDR3 spans 12 amino acids. The CDR3 nucleotides read TGTGCCTTCGGGTATAGCACAGATACGCAGTATTTT. This translates into CAFGYSTDTQYF.

Points on this clonotype: A read error may account for a junction end that differs from germline. V gene TRBV11-2 combines with J gene TRBJ2-6; tentative D call: TRBD1 (5 bases). Germline V lookup: CDR1 SGHAT, CDR2 FQNNGV. This CDR3 comprises 15 residues. The CDR3 loop is CASSLEGFGANVLTF. In DNA form, the CDR3 reads TGTGCCAGCAGCTTAGAAGGGTTTGGGGCCAATGTCCTGACTTTC.

J is TRBJ2-4 and V is TRBV4-1; D may be TRBD2 (6 bases). CDR3 length: 14 residues. Trimming took off 4 bases at V and 8 bases at J, with 15 bases between the two ends. CDR1 and CDR2 (germline): MGHRA, YSYEKL. CDR3 sequence (DNA): TGCGCCAGCAGCCGCGCAGGTGGGGAGGACATTCAGTACTTC. Its protein product is CASSRAGGEDIQYF.

This clonotype was detected only a few times. For the CDR3, the DNA is TGTGCCAGCAGTTCCTCCTCGGACGGGAAAAACATTCAGTACTTC. It encodes CASSSSSDGKNIQYF. The chain couples TRBV6-5 to TRBJ2-4; D call uncertain. Trimming pared 4 bases from V and 4 bases from J, leaving 14 bases between. The germline V gene encodes CDR1 MNHEY and CDR2 SVGAGI. This CDR3 comprises 15 residues.

The CDR3 loop reads CSARRPTGTDNSPLHF. The CDR3, as DNA: TGCAGTGCCCGACGTCCGACCGGGACAGATAATTCACCCCTCCACTTT. V and J are TRBV20-1 and TRBJ1-6, with 7 bases identical to TRBD1. CDR3 size: 16 residues. V shed 6 bases and J 5 bases; nucleotides not matched to a gene: 13. Germline lookup yields CDR1 DFQATT and CDR2 SNEGSKA (reference sequence).